Each of the 11 T cell receptor beta chains below was sequenced from the same sample in a study of blood T cell repertoires in COVID-19. Clones were sequenced by immunoSEQ multiplex PCR, and TCRdb holds only the in-frame ones, with some missing. Here the sample spans approximately 120,000 clones, more than 85% being singletons. Sequencing used peripheral blood. The source is a human donor with acute or convalescent COVID-19. The donor label of this sample is uncertain.

The chain joins TRBV9 to TRBJ1-6, with TRBD1 matching 8 bases. The CDR3 covers 15 residues. Germline loops: CDR1 SGDLS, CDR2 YYNGEE. With V trimmed by 0 bases and J by 8 bases, 4 bases remained unmatched. CDR3 amino acids: CASSVEDRDYSPLHF. CDR3 in DNA: TGTGCCAGCAGCGTAGAGGACAGGGATTATTCACCCCTCCACTTT.

The chain recombines TRBV5-1 with TRBJ2-7, with a tentative D call TRBD1 (7 bases). Per the germline V gene, CDR1 is SGHRS and CDR2 is YFSETQ. V gave up 4 bases and J gave up 3 bases, with 11 bases separating them. The CDR3 extends over 13 amino acids. The CDR3 nucleotides read TGCGCCAGCAGCCGACAGGGAGGCTACGAGCAGTACTTC. It is translated as CASSRQGGYEQYF.

The J gene is TRBJ2-7, the V gene TRBV18, with 7 bases identical to TRBD2. This CDR3 comprises 13 residues. Germline loops: CDR1 KGHSH, CDR2 LQKENI. V trimming: 3 bases; J trimming: 6 bases; junction bases outside the gene matches: 5. Written as DNA, the CDR3 is TGTGCCAGCTCACCCCCGGGAGGCCCCGAGCAGTACTTC. Protein sequence: CASSPPGGPEQYF.

The V gene is TRBV5-4, the J gene TRBJ2-7; 7 bases align to TRBD2. The CDR3 has 15 amino acids. The germline gives CDR1 SGHNT, CDR2 YYREEE (reference sequence). Unmatched junction bases numbered 5, after V lost 0 bases and J lost 2 bases. CDR3 amino acids: CASSLGWGGTYEQYF. The CDR3 DNA sequence: TGTGCCAGCAGCTTGGGTTGGGGAGGGACCTACGAGCAGTACTTC.

The J gene is TRBJ1-2, the V gene TRBV5-1; 8 positions match TRBD1. The CDR3 runs 18 residues. The V and J ends lost 1 base and 6 bases, in that order; junction bases with no gene match: 17. Germline CDR1 and CDR2: SGHRS and YFSETQ. DNA of the CDR3: TGCGCCAGCAGCTTGCAAGCGATAGGTGGACAGGGCTATAATGGCTACACCTTC. Protein product: CASSLQAIGGQGYNGYTF.

This chain joins TRBV28 and TRBJ2-7; 8 bases agree with TRBD1. After removal of 5 bases from V and 2 bases from J, the junction contained 5 bases not matched to a gene. Germline CDR1 is MDHEN and CDR2 is SYDVKM. CDR3 size: 14 residues. The CDR3 spells CASSRTGQTYEQYF. The CDR3 DNA is TGTGCCAGCAGTAGGACAGGGCAGACCTACGAGCAGTACTTC.

This clone was recorded only once. The chain employs TRBV27 and TRBJ2-1, with 9 positions matching TRBD1. The CDR3 runs to 16 residues. The V segment lost 3 bases and the J segment 16 bases; nucleotides outside the gene matches: 19. In germline, CDR1 is MNHEY, CDR2 SMNVEV (reference sequence). The CDR3 DNA follows: TGTGCCAGCAGTTTGTTCGGGACAGGGCAGTCGGGGACGCATTTCTTC. It specifies CASSLFGTGQSGTHFF.

The chain has TRBV7-9 and TRBJ1-3, with D possibly matching TRBD1 (5 bases). The germline V gene has CDR1 SEHNR and CDR2 FQNEAQ (reference sequence). The CDR3 is made up of 18 amino acids. Trimming removed 0 bases at V and 9 bases at J, with 24 bases between. The DNA for the CDR3 is TGTGCCAGCAGCTTAGCGGTAGACAGACGCTTTCCCCAAGCCACCATATATTTT. Translation: CASSLAVDRRFPQATIYF.

CDR3 protein: CASSSPGLAYNEQFF. In DNA form, the CDR3 reads TGTGCCAGCTCATCCCCGGGACTAGCTTACAATGAGCAGTTCTTC. The chain combines TRBV18 with TRBJ2-1; 9 bases align to TRBD2. Germline CDR1 reads KGHSH; CDR2 reads LQKENI. J was trimmed by 4 bases and V by 5 bases; bases with no gene match: 6. CDR3 length: 15 residues.

The chain links TRBV7-8 to TRBJ2-1; 10 bases agree with TRBD2. The CDR3 sequence is 16 residues long. Germline V gives CDR1 SGHVS, CDR2 FQNEAQ. After removal of 1 base from V and 7 bases from J, the junction contained 7 bases not matched to a gene. CDR3 nucleotides: TGTGCCAGCAGCTTAGATCCGGTTAGCGGGGGGAATGAGCAGTTCTTC. Translated, it gives CASSLDPVSGGNEQFF.

The gene calls are TRBV7-2 and TRBJ2-1; 12 nucleotides agree with TRBD2. The ends lost 1 base at V and 7 bases at J; junction bases unmatched: 8. The CDR3 is made up of 17 amino acids. CDR1 and CDR2 (germline): SGHTA, FQGNSA. The CDR3 spells CASSLDLAGGRRNEQFF. In DNA form, the CDR3 reads TGTGCCAGCAGCTTAGACCTAGCGGGGGGGCGGAGGAATGAGCAGTTCTTC.